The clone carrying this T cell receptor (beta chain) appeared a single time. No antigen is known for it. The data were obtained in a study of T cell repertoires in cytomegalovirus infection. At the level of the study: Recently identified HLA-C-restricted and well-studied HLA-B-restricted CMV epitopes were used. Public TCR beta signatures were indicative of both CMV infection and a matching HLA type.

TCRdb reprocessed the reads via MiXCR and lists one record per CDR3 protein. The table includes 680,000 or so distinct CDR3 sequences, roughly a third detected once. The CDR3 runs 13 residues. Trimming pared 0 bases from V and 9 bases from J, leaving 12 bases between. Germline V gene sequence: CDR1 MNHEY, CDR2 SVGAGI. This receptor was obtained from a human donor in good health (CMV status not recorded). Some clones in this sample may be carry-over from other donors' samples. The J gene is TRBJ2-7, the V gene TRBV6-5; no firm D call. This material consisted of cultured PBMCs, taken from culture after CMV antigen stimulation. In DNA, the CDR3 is TGTGCCAGCAGTTACTCCAGCAACCAAGGGCAGTACTTC. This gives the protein CASSYSSNQGQYF.